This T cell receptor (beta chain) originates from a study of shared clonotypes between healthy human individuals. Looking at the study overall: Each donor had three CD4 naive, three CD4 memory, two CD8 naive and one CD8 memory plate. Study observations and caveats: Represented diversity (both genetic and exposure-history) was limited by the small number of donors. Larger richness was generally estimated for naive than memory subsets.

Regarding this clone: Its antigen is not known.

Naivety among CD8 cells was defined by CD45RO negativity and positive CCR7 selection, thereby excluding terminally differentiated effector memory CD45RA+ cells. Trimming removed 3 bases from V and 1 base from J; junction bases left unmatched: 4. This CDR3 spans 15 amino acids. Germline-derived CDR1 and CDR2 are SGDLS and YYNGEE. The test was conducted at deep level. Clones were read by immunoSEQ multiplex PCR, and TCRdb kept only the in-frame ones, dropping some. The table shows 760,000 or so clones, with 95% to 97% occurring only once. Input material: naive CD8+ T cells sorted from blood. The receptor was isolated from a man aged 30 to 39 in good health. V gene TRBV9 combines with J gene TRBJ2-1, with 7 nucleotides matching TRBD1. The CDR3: CASSGPGQSYNEQFF. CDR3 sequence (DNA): TGTGCCAGCAGCGGACCGGGACAGTCCTACAATGAGCAGTTCTTC.